Listed below are T cell receptor beta chains from one sample, sequenced in a study of blood T cell repertoires in COVID-19. Repertoires were generated with immunoSEQ multiplex PCR, while TCRdb's copy carries only in-frame clones and drops some. The sample has about 65,000 clones; 80% to 95% are singletons. The sample consisted of peripheral blood. These receptors originate from a man between 70 and 80 years old with active COVID-19. Each CDR3 is given with its conserved first and last residue. A D gene is named only where the DNA matches it firmly. Some rows have no size entry. The others give once, few or many, or a class for an expanded clone.

abundance: -; v_gene: TRBV2; d_gene: -; j_gene: TRBJ1-5; CDR3nt: TGTGCCAGCGCCGGGGGGATAGTGGGTCAGCCCCAGCATTTT; CDR3aa: CASAGGIVGQPQHF
abundance: -; v_gene: TRBV7-8; d_gene: -; j_gene: TRBJ2-2; CDR3nt: TGTGCAGCGGGGACAGGGAACACCGGGGAGCTGTTTTTT; CDR3aa: CAAGTGNTGELFF
abundance: few; v_gene: TRBV28; d_gene: -; j_gene: TRBJ1-4; CDR3nt: TGTGCCAGCAGTTTAGTGACAGTGAGGGAAAAACTGTTTTTT; CDR3aa: CASSLVTVREKLFF
abundance: once; v_gene: TRBV9; d_gene: -; j_gene: TRBJ2-2; CDR3nt: TGTGCCAGCAGCGTAATGAACAGGGCTAAGACCGGGGAGCTGTTTTTT; CDR3aa: CASSVMNRAKTGELFF
abundance: -; v_gene: TRBV6-2/TRBV6-3; d_gene: TRBD2; j_gene: TRBJ2-5; CDR3nt: TGTGCCAGCAGTTACATGCGGGGGTACCAAGAGACCCAGTACTTC; CDR3aa: CASSYMRGYQETQYF
abundance: -; v_gene: TRBV5-1; d_gene: -; j_gene: TRBJ1-1; CDR3nt: TGCGCCAGCAGCTTGGCAAACACTGAAGCTTTCTTT; CDR3aa: CASSLANTEAFF
abundance: -; v_gene: TRBV5-4; d_gene: TRBD2; j_gene: TRBJ2-2; CDR3nt: TGTGCCAGCAGCGGAGCGGGACTAGCAGTCTCCGGGGAGCTGTTTTTT; CDR3aa: CASSGAGLAVSGELFF
abundance: -; v_gene: TRBV5-4; d_gene: -; j_gene: TRBJ2-2; CDR3nt: TGTGCCAGCAGATACCAGGGGATAAACACCGGGGAGCTGTTTTTT; CDR3aa: CASRYQGINTGELFF
abundance: -; v_gene: TRBV29-1; d_gene: TRBD1; j_gene: TRBJ2-1; CDR3nt: TGCAGCGTTCCGGACAGGGGGTACTACAATGAGCAGTTCTTC; CDR3aa: CSVPDRGYYNEQFF
abundance: -; v_gene: TRBV5-1; d_gene: -; j_gene: TRBJ2-6; CDR3nt: TGCGCCAGTCAGGACTCTGGGGCCAACGTCCTGACTTTC; CDR3aa: CASQDSGANVLTF
abundance: -; v_gene: TRBV6-5; d_gene: TRBD1; j_gene: TRBJ1-2; CDR3nt: TGTGCCAGCAAGGGGGACAGGGGTATCTATGGCTACACCTTC; CDR3aa: CASKGDRGIYGYTF
abundance: few; v_gene: TRBV18; d_gene: -; j_gene: TRBJ1-6; CDR3nt: TGTGCCAGCTCGCCTAACTCACGACAGACTAATTCACCCCTCCACTTT; CDR3aa: CASSPNSRQTNSPLHF
abundance: -; v_gene: TRBV20-1; d_gene: -; j_gene: TRBJ2-7; CDR3nt: TGCAGTGCTAGCGGGGGAGCCGAGCAGTACTTC; CDR3aa: CSASGGAEQYF
abundance: -; v_gene: TRBV2; d_gene: -; j_gene: TRBJ1-1; CDR3nt: TGTGCCAGCAGTGAGCTATCGTTGAACACTGAAGCTTTCTTT; CDR3aa: CASSELSLNTEAFF
abundance: -; v_gene: TRBV19; d_gene: -; j_gene: TRBJ1-5; CDR3nt: TGTGCCAGTAGTGAAACAGGGTTGGGCGATCAGCCCCAGCATTTT; CDR3aa: CASSETGLGDQPQHF
abundance: -; v_gene: TRBV11-3; d_gene: -; j_gene: TRBJ2-3; CDR3nt: TGTGCCAGTTCCTTGTCCACAGATACGCAGTATTTT; CDR3aa: CASSLSTDTQYF
abundance: -; v_gene: TRBV4-2; d_gene: TRBD1; j_gene: TRBJ2-5; CDR3nt: TGTGCCAGCAGCCAGGATTTCCAGGGGGCGGTGGAGACCCAGTACTTC; CDR3aa: CASSQDFQGAVETQYF
abundance: once; v_gene: TRBV10-3; d_gene: -; j_gene: TRBJ1-1; CDR3nt: TGTGCCATCAGGGCGACGGGTGAAGCTTTCTTT; CDR3aa: CAIRATGEAFF
abundance: -; v_gene: TRBV7-9; d_gene: -; j_gene: TRBJ1-1; CDR3nt: TGTGCCAGCAGCGCCGGGACATCGAACACTGAAGCTTTCTTT; CDR3aa: CASSAGTSNTEAFF
abundance: -; v_gene: TRBV6-5; d_gene: -; j_gene: TRBJ1-1; CDR3nt: TGTGCCAGCAGACCGGGTCAGAGAACTGAAGCTTTCTTT; CDR3aa: CASRPGQRTEAFF
abundance: -; v_gene: TRBV6-1; d_gene: TRBD1; j_gene: TRBJ2-5; CDR3nt: TGTGCCAGCAGTGAAAGTTTCGGTACCACAGGGGGTGAGACCCAGTACTTC; CDR3aa: CASSESFGTTGGETQYF
abundance: -; v_gene: TRBV28; d_gene: -; j_gene: TRBJ2-2; CDR3nt: TGTGCCAGCCAGTCCCGAAACACCGGGGAGCTGTTTTTT; CDR3aa: CASQSRNTGELFF
abundance: -; v_gene: TRBV7-9; d_gene: TRBD2; j_gene: TRBJ2-3; CDR3nt: TGTGCCAGCAGCTCTCCCGCGGGGGGAAGCACAGATACGCAGTATTTT; CDR3aa: CASSSPAGGSTDTQYF
abundance: -; v_gene: TRBV18; d_gene: -; j_gene: TRBJ1-1; CDR3nt: TGTGCCAGCTCACCAGCCAGGGTGGACACTGAAGCTTTCTTT; CDR3aa: CASSPARVDTEAFF
abundance: -; v_gene: TRBV7-3; d_gene: -; j_gene: TRBJ2-2; CDR3nt: TGTGCCAGCAGCTTAAATGCCCGGGGCACCGGGGAGCTGTTTTTT; CDR3aa: CASSLNARGTGELFF
abundance: -; v_gene: TRBV12-5; d_gene: TRBD2; j_gene: TRBJ2-2; CDR3nt: TGTGCTAGTGGTTGGACTAGCGGGGGGGCCACCGGGGAGCTGTTTTTT; CDR3aa: CASGWTSGGATGELFF
abundance: -; v_gene: TRBV5-1; d_gene: -; j_gene: TRBJ2-3; CDR3nt: TGCGCCAGCAATCAACAGGGAAGCACAGATACGCAGTATTTT; CDR3aa: CASNQQGSTDTQYF
abundance: once; v_gene: TRBV5-6; d_gene: -; j_gene: TRBJ2-2; CDR3nt: TGTGCCAGCAGCTTCAGGGGCCTCGGGGAGCTGTTTTTT; CDR3aa: CASSFRGLGELFF
abundance: -; v_gene: TRBV9; d_gene: TRBD1; j_gene: TRBJ2-7; CDR3nt: TGTGCCAGCAGCGAAACCGGGACAGGGGTCTACGAGCAGTACTTC; CDR3aa: CASSETGTGVYEQYF
abundance: -; v_gene: TRBV6-1; d_gene: TRBD2; j_gene: TRBJ2-7; CDR3nt: TGTGCCAGCAGTGAGTCGGGGGGGCGGCGTGACGAGCAGTACTTC; CDR3aa: CASSESGGRRDEQYF
abundance: once; v_gene: TRBV13; d_gene: -; j_gene: TRBJ2-7; CDR3nt: TGTGCCAGCAGCACCTTCACCCCGGGAGTTCATTACGAGCAGTACTTC; CDR3aa: CASSTFTPGVHYEQYF
abundance: -; v_gene: TRBV7-3; d_gene: TRBD1; j_gene: TRBJ2-3; CDR3nt: TGTGCCAGCAGCACAGCCGGGACAGGGGGCAGAGATACGCAGTATTTT; CDR3aa: CASSTAGTGGRDTQYF
abundance: -; v_gene: TRBV24-1; d_gene: -; j_gene: TRBJ2-1; CDR3nt: TGTGCCACCAGTGATTTGGGGGGGGGCGACTACAATGAGCAGTTCTTC; CDR3aa: CATSDLGGGDYNEQFF
abundance: -; v_gene: TRBV2; d_gene: -; j_gene: TRBJ2-2; CDR3nt: TGTGCCAGCAGTGAAGTCAGGAACACCGGGGAGCTGTTTTTT; CDR3aa: CASSEVRNTGELFF
abundance: -; v_gene: TRBV5-5; d_gene: TRBD1; j_gene: TRBJ2-1; CDR3nt: TGTGCCAGCAGCGAAATAGGGACAGGTTACAATGAGCAGTTCTTC; CDR3aa: CASSEIGTGYNEQFF
abundance: -; v_gene: TRBV2; d_gene: TRBD1; j_gene: TRBJ1-5; CDR3nt: TGTGCCAGCAGACAACAGGGGGCTTGGCAGCCCCAGCATTTT; CDR3aa: CASRQQGAWQPQHF
abundance: -; v_gene: TRBV27; d_gene: TRBD1; j_gene: TRBJ1-2; CDR3nt: TGTGCCAGCAGCCCAGCCCTGGGACAGGGTCGGATTGGCTACACCTTC; CDR3aa: CASSPALGQGRIGYTF
abundance: -; v_gene: TRBV6-6; d_gene: -; j_gene: TRBJ1-3; CDR3nt: TGTGCCAGCAGTTACCCGGGCGCGGGGGCTGGAAACACCATATATTTT; CDR3aa: CASSYPGAGAGNTIYF
abundance: -; v_gene: TRBV27; d_gene: -; j_gene: TRBJ2-7; CDR3nt: TGTGCCAGCAGTTTATACCGTAACCTAGCGATAAAAACCTACGAGCAGTACTTC; CDR3aa: CASSLYRNLAIKTYEQYF
abundance: once; v_gene: TRBV7-3; d_gene: -; j_gene: TRBJ2-1; CDR3nt: TGTGCCAGCAGCTTAGACGGGAATGAGCAGTTCTTC; CDR3aa: CASSLDGNEQFF
abundance: -; v_gene: TRBV10-1; d_gene: TRBD2; j_gene: TRBJ2-1; CDR3nt: TGCGCCTCACAACTAGCGGGGGGGAATGAGCAGTTCTTC; CDR3aa: CASQLAGGNEQFF
abundance: once; v_gene: TRBV27; d_gene: TRBD1; j_gene: TRBJ2-1; CDR3nt: TGTGCCAGCAGAGAGGACAGGGGCGGGAATGAGCAGTTCTTC; CDR3aa: CASREDRGGNEQFF
abundance: once; v_gene: TRBV9; d_gene: -; j_gene: TRBJ1-3; CDR3nt: TGTGCCAGCAGCGTAGACTCGGGGGGAAACACCATATATTTT; CDR3aa: CASSVDSGGNTIYF
abundance: -; v_gene: TRBV6-6; d_gene: -; j_gene: TRBJ2-3; CDR3nt: TGTGCCAGCAGTCTGTCCACGGGACTCGGCACAGATACGCAGTATTTT; CDR3aa: CASSLSTGLGTDTQYF
abundance: few; v_gene: TRBV5-4; d_gene: -; j_gene: TRBJ2-1; CDR3nt: TGTGCCAGCAGCCCCACTGTAAACTACAATGAGCAGTTCTTC; CDR3aa: CASSPTVNYNEQFF
abundance: -; v_gene: TRBV7-2; d_gene: -; j_gene: TRBJ1-2; CDR3nt: TGTGCCAGCAGCCCCACAGGGATCTATGGCTACACCTTC; CDR3aa: CASSPTGIYGYTF
abundance: -; v_gene: TRBV1; d_gene: -; j_gene: TRBJ1-5; CDR3nt: TGCACCAGCAGCCAAGATAGGAGGAGGATACGGCCCCAGCATTTT; CDR3aa: CTSSQDRRRIRPQHF
abundance: -; v_gene: TRBV6-5; d_gene: TRBD1; j_gene: TRBJ1-1; CDR3nt: TGTGCCAGCAGTTATTATGGACAGGGGGAAAACACTGAAGCTTTCTTT; CDR3aa: CASSYYGQGENTEAFF
abundance: -; v_gene: TRBV9; d_gene: -; j_gene: TRBJ1-2; CDR3nt: TGTGCCAGCAACAATTATGGCTACACCTTC; CDR3aa: CASNNYGYTF
abundance: -; v_gene: TRBV18; d_gene: -; j_gene: TRBJ2-4; CDR3nt: TGTGCCAGCTCACCGTCGGAGAGATTAAACATTCAGTACTTC; CDR3aa: CASSPSERLNIQYF
abundance: -; v_gene: TRBV5-5; d_gene: TRBD2; j_gene: TRBJ2-7; CDR3nt: TGTGCCAGCAGATCTAGCGGAGGGTACGAGCAGTACTTC; CDR3aa: CASRSSGGYEQYF
abundance: -; v_gene: TRBV11-3; d_gene: TRBD2; j_gene: TRBJ2-1; CDR3nt: TGTGCCAGCAGCCACAGACTAGCGGGGGGGTACAATGAGCAGTTCTTC; CDR3aa: CASSHRLAGGYNEQFF
abundance: once; v_gene: TRBV19; d_gene: TRBD1; j_gene: TRBJ2-4; CDR3nt: TGTGCCAGTAGTATTGGGACAGGGGTAAACATTCAGTACTTC; CDR3aa: CASSIGTGVNIQYF
abundance: -; v_gene: TRBV7-8; d_gene: -; j_gene: TRBJ2-2; CDR3nt: TGTGCCAGCAGCTTAGGGAGGGGGCCCGGGGAGCTGTTTTTT; CDR3aa: CASSLGRGPGELFF
abundance: -; v_gene: TRBV15; d_gene: -; j_gene: TRBJ2-3; CDR3nt: TGTGCCACCAGCAGAGATCCTACAGATACGCAGTATTTT; CDR3aa: CATSRDPTDTQYF
abundance: -; v_gene: TRBV7-9; d_gene: -; j_gene: TRBJ2-2; CDR3nt: TGTGCCAGCAGCTTCGTACAGCCGAACACCGGGGAGCTGTTTTTT; CDR3aa: CASSFVQPNTGELFF
abundance: -; v_gene: TRBV12-3/TRBV12-4; d_gene: -; j_gene: TRBJ2-5; CDR3nt: TGTGCCAGCAGTTTAGACAGGGAAGAGACCCAGTACTTC; CDR3aa: CASSLDREETQYF